This T cell receptor beta chain was recorded in a study of blood T cell repertoires in COVID-19. Assay used: immunoSEQ multiplex PCR; TCRdb lists only in-frame clones, some missing. The sample lists 150,000 to 200,000 clones, roughly 80% seen once, with around 2.7% in the top ten. V dropped 4 bases and J dropped 0 bases, with 13 bases sitting between them. Germline CDR1 and CDR2: SGDLS and YYNGEE. The CDR3 is 16 amino acids. The sequence derives from a man aged 65 to 79 with acute or convalescent COVID-19. The chain recombines TRBV9 with TRBJ2-2; the D gene is possibly TRBD2 (5 bases). Material: peripheral blood. The CDR3 loop is CASSPSQTTNTGELFF. CDR3 bases: TGTGCCAGCAGCCCCAGCCAGACTACGAACACCGGGGAGCTGTTTTTT.